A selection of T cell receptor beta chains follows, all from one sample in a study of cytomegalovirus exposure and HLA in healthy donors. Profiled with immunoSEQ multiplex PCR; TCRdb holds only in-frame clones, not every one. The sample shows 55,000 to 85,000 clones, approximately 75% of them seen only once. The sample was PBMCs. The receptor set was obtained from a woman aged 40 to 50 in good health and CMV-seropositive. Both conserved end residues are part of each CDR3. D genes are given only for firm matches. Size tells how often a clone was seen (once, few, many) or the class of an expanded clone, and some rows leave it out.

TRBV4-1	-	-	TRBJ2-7	TGCGCCAGCAGCTCGGCGGGTTCCCACGAGCAGTACTTC	CASSSAGSHEQYF
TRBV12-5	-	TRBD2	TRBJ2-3	TGTGCTAGTGGTTCGGGACTAGCGGGGACCACAGATACGCAGTATTTT	CASGSGLAGTTDTQYF
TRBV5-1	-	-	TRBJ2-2	TGCGCCAGCTCCGAGCCGGGGGTGGGCACCGGGGAGCTGTTTTTT	CASSEPGVGTGELFF
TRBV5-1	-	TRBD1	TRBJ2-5	TGCGCCAGCAGCTGGGGTGACAGGGAAGAGACCCAGTACTTC	CASSWGDREETQYF
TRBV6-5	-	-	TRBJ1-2	TGTGCCAGCAGTTTGGACGGGGTGGTAGATGGCTACACCTTC	CASSLDGVVDGYTF
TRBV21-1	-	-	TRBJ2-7	TGTGCCAGCAGCAAAGCGCTTTCCCCGGGACTAGCGGGGGGGCAATACGAGCAGTACTTC	CASSKALSPGLAGGQYEQYF
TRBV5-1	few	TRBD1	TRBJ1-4	TGCGCCAGCAGCTTGGTAGCAGGGACAGGCGACGAAAAACTGTTTTTT	CASSLVAGTGDEKLFF
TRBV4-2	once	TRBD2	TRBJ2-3	TGTGCCAGCAGCCAAGATCTAGCGGGGGGTTTAGATACGCAGTATTTT	CASSQDLAGGLDTQYF
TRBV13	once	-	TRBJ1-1	TGTGCCAGCAGCTTAGGTAGGGGTACTGAAGCTTTCTTT	CASSLGRGTEAFF
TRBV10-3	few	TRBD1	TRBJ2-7	TGTGCCATCAGTGAATTGGGGACAGGGTTTAACGAGCAGTACTTC	CAISELGTGFNEQYF
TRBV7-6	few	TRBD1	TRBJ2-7	TGTGCCAGCAGCTTAGGCGGGGGACAGGGGCGCAACGAGCAGTACTTC	CASSLGGGQGRNEQYF
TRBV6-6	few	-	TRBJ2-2	TGTGCCAGCAGTTATACACGCAACACCGGGGAGCTGTTTTTT	CASSYTRNTGELFF
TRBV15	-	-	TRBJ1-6	TGTGCCACCAGCAGAGACCCGGGAGGCAGAAATAATTCACCCCTCCACTTT	CATSRDPGGRNNSPLHF
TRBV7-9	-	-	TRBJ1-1	TGTTCCAGCAGCTCCAGGGTGAATGAAGCTTTCTTT	CSSSSRVNEAFF